Below, 17 T cell receptor beta chains from the same sample are listed, as sequenced in a study of cytomegalovirus exposure and HLA in healthy donors. Vbeta (60) and Jbeta (13) primers were used in the PCR. Assay used: immunoSEQ multiplex PCR; TCRdb lists only in-frame clones, some missing. This sample carries 150,000 to 200,000 clones, roughly 80% of them seen once, and the ten largest clones take roughly 0.75%. Sequenced: PBMCs. Every receptor here comes from a woman younger than 30 in good health and CMV-seronegative.

This chain connects TRBV5-1 to TRBJ2-1, with a tentative D call TRBD1 (8 bases). CDR1 is SGHRS, CDR2 YFSETQ, per germline. This CDR3 contains 14 residues. The V end lost 4 bases, the J end lost 6 bases, and 14 bases lay between the germline ends. The chain's CDR3 is CASSVDREGNEQFF. The DNA for the CDR3 is TGCGCCAGCAGCGTGGACAGGGAGGGCAATGAGCAGTTCTTC.

The chain joins TRBV6-5 to TRBJ1-2, with 7 bases matching TRBD1. Germline CDR1 reads MNHEY; CDR2 reads SVGAGI. The CDR3 sequence is 15 residues long. The V gene end was trimmed by 2 bases and the J gene end by 1 base; junction bases not matched to a gene: 4. The CDR3 reads CASSYLQGLNYGYTF. The CDR3 DNA follows: TGTGCCAGCAGTTACCTACAGGGGCTTAACTATGGCTACACCTTC.

The rearrangement uses TRBV29-1 and TRBJ2-1; 10 bases are a match to TRBD1. The CDR3 has 15 amino acids. Trimming removed 6 bases from V and 5 bases from J; junction bases left unmatched: 10. The germline V gene encodes CDR1 SQVTM and CDR2 ANQGSEA. The CDR3 loop is CSVKTGGGSHNEQFF. DNA of the CDR3: TGCAGCGTCAAGACAGGGGGCGGAAGCCACAATGAGCAGTTCTTC.

This clone was observed a handful of times. This sequence joins TRBV6-5 and TRBJ2-7, with TRBD1 matching over 11 bases. The CDR3 has 16 residues. The germline V gene encodes CDR1 MNHEY and CDR2 SVGAGI. J was trimmed by 3 bases and V by 4 bases; bases with no gene match: 8. The CDR3 protein is CASSSESGTGGYEQYF. The CDR3 nucleotides are TGTGCCAGCAGTTCCGAATCCGGGACAGGGGGCTACGAGCAGTACTTC.

The CDR3 bases are TGTGCCAGCGTAAGAGGGAGCTCCTACAATGAGCAGTTCTTC. Its protein is CASVRGSSYNEQFF. The chain couples TRBV2 to TRBJ2-1; weak D call: TRBD2 (5 bases). V was shortened by 8 bases and J by 0 bases, with 11 bases between the two germline ends. Germline CDR1 and CDR2: SNHLY and FYNNEI. This CDR3 is built from 14 residues. Complete variable domain (other parts from reference TRBV2 and TRBJ2-1): EPEVTQTPSHQVTQMGQEVILRCVPISNHLYFYWYRQILGQKVEFLVSFYNNEISEKSEIFDDQFSVERPDGSNFTLKIRSTKLEDSAMYFCASVRGSSYNEQFFGPGTRLTVL.

CDR3 sequence reads: CASSLGGDSGNTIYF. CDR3 bases: TGCGCCAGCAGCTTGGGGGGGGACTCTGGAAACACCATATATTTT. The chain employs TRBV5-1 and TRBJ1-3, with TRBD1 as a possible D gene (5 bases). The germline CDR1 and CDR2 sequences are SGHRS and YFSETQ. Trimming cost V 0 bases and J 0 bases, with 7 bases left between them. This CDR3 contains 15 residues.

The chain links TRBV10-3 to TRBJ1-2; possible D gene TRBD1, 5 bases. Trimming removed 3 bases from V and 7 bases from J, with 12 bases in between. The CDR3 is 13 amino acids. Germline V lookup: CDR1 ENHRY, CDR2 SYGVKD. This CDR3 reads CAISEGQGFGYTF. CDR3 nucleotide sequence: TGTGCCATCAGTGAAGGGCAGGGCTTTGGCTACACCTTC.

The chain combines TRBV5-1 with TRBJ2-3; TRBD1 matches at 7 bases. The germline CDR1 and CDR2 sequences are SGHRS and YFSETQ. Trimming cost V 3 bases and J 5 bases; bases outside gene matches: 3. The CDR3 covers 13 residues. The CDR3 bases are TGCGCCAGCAGCTCCCCAGGGGGAGATACGCAGTATTTT. Translated, it gives CASSSPGGDTQYF.

The chain recombines TRBV9 with TRBJ2-1; TRBD2 agrees at 9 bases. In germline, CDR1 is SGDLS, CDR2 YYNGEE. The junction had 4 bases not matched to a gene; V was cut back by 0 bases and J by 3 bases. This CDR3 has 16 amino acids. The CDR3 DNA sequence: TGTGCCAGCAGCGTAGTTGGTAGCGGGAGCTACAATGAGCAGTTCTTC. Amino acid sequence: CASSVVGSGSYNEQFF.

The chain uses TRBV7-2 and TRBJ2-5; 10 nucleotides align to TRBD1. After removal of 0 bases from V and 4 bases from J, the junction contained 11 bases not matched to a gene. The CDR3 totals 18 residues. Germline V gene data show CDR1 as SGHTA and CDR2 as FQGNSA. The CDR3 is CASSLAGTGEFLGETQYF. The CDR3 coding sequence is TGTGCCAGCAGCTTAGCCGGGACAGGGGAGTTTTTAGGAGAGACCCAGTACTTC.

The V gene is TRBV18, the J gene TRBJ2-3; D not resolved. CDR3 length: 14 amino acids. Germline V CDR1 and CDR2: KGHSH, LQKENI. The V gene lost 4 bases and the J gene lost 1 base, with 9 bases spanning the gap. The CDR3 sequence: CASSQLERTDTQYF. DNA for the CDR3: TGTGCCAGCTCACAACTCGAACGCACAGATACGCAGTATTTT.

This rearrangement joins TRBV20-1 to TRBJ1-1, with a tentative D call TRBD1 (6 bases). Germline CDR1 is DFQATT and CDR2 is SNEGSKA (reference sequence). Between the trimmed V and J ends, which lost 6 bases and 1 base, there was a span of 6 bases. The CDR3 loop spans 11 amino acids. CDR3 coding DNA: TGCAGTGCGGGACAGAACACTGAAGCTTTCTTT. This encodes CSAGQNTEAFF.

The J gene is TRBJ2-7, the V gene TRBV6-5; 8 positions match TRBD1. The length of the CDR3 is 14 residues. Germline CDR1 is MNHEY and CDR2 is SVGAGI. The junction had 9 bases not matched to a gene; V was cut back by 6 bases and J by 5 bases. Written as DNA, the CDR3 is TGTGCCAGCAGACAACAGGGGGGATTCGACGAGCAGTACTTC. Amino acid sequence: CASRQQGGFDEQYF.

This clone has a handful of counts. The chain joins TRBV18 to TRBJ1-1; a weak D match, TRBD1 (5 bases). The CDR3 totals 12 residues. The germline V gene encodes CDR1 KGHSH and CDR2 LQKENI. V lost 4 bases, J lost 8 bases, and 11 bases lay in between. The CDR3 protein is CASSRSGIEAFF. CDR3 coding DNA: TGTGCCAGCTCACGCTCAGGGATCGAAGCTTTCTTT.

This chain connects TRBV30 to TRBJ2-7; 10 bases fit TRBD1. The germline V gene encodes CDR1 GTSNPN and CDR2 SVGIG (reference sequence). The CDR3 length is 15 residues. V lost 0 bases to trimming and J lost 4 bases; unmatched junction nucleotides: 6. CDR3 bases: TGTGCCTGGAGTGTACCTTGGGACAGGGGTTACGAGCAGTACTTC. Translation gives CAWSVPWDRGYEQYF.

This clone was detected once. The chain uses TRBV27 and TRBJ1-1, with D hard to call. There are 15 residues in the CDR3. Deletions cut 5 bases from V and 3 bases from J, with 16 bases between. Germline V gives CDR1 MNHEY, CDR2 SMNVEV (reference sequence). The CDR3 reads CASSPWEVEDTEAFF. CDR3 coding DNA: TGTGCCAGCAGTCCCTGGGAGGTCGAGGACACTGAAGCTTTCTTT.

V gene TRBV5-6 combines with J gene TRBJ1-1, with 8 bases lining up with TRBD1. The J segment lost 3 bases and the V segment lost 2 bases, leaving 3 bases of the junction unmatched. CDR1 and CDR2 from the germline V gene are SGHDT and YYEEEE. The CDR3 spans 14 residues. The CDR3 sequence is CASSFTGGDTEAFF. CDR3 bases: TGTGCCAGCAGCTTCACAGGGGGGGACACTGAAGCTTTCTTT.